A selection of T cell receptor beta chains follows, all from one sample in a study of blood T cells in healthy people across ages. TCRdb analysed the 5' RACE reads with MiXCR anew, one entry per CDR3 protein. The sample includes 1,800,000 or so distinct CDR3 sequences, about two fifths of them seen just once. Sequencing was performed on blood. The receptors shown here come from a human donor in good health. CDR3s include the opening cysteine and the closing phenylalanine or tryptophan. The order of the fields is CDR3 DNA, CDR3 protein, D gene, J gene, clone size, V gene. D genes are given only for firm matches. Clone size, where shown, is once, few, many, or a class for clones that have expanded.

DNA: TGCGCCAGCAGACCTGACAGGGGGCTGGAGACCCAGTACTTC
CDR3: CASRPDRGLETQYF
D: TRBD1
J: TRBJ2-5
size: .
V: TRBV5-1

DNA: TGCGCCAGCAGCTTGGACAGTAACTATGGCTACACCTTC
CDR3: CASSLDSNYGYTF
D: .
J: TRBJ1-2
size: many
V: TRBV5-1

DNA: TGCGCCAGCAGCCTCTCGAGGGACAGAAACACTGAAGCTTTCTTT
CDR3: CASSLSRDRNTEAFF
D: TRBD1
J: TRBJ1-1
size: .
V: TRBV4-1

DNA: TGTGCCAGCAGTGAACGATATAATGTGGAGACCCAGTACTTC
CDR3: CASSERYNVETQYF
D: .
J: TRBJ2-5
size: .
V: TRBV2

DNA: TGTGCCAGCAGTTACATCCAGGGGGGTATACAAGAGACCCAGTACTTC
CDR3: CASSYIQGGIQETQYF
D: .
J: TRBJ2-5
size: .
V: TRBV6-2/TRBV6-3

DNA: TGCAGTGCCCCCGGGCCCACAGGGCAGCCCTACTACGAGCAGTACTTC
CDR3: CSAPGPTGQPYYEQYF
D: .
J: TRBJ2-7
size: .
V: TRBV20-1

DNA: TGTGCCAGCAGCTTCCACGGGACTCCCTACGAGCAGTACTTC
CDR3: CASSFHGTPYEQYF
D: .
J: TRBJ2-7
size: few
V: TRBV7-2

DNA: TGTGCCAGCAGCGCAAATGGGAATCAGCCCCAGCATTTT
CDR3: CASSANGNQPQHF
D: .
J: TRBJ1-5
size: .
V: TRBV6-2/TRBV6-3

DNA: TGTGCCAGCAGCTTGCACAGGGGAACTAATGAAAAACTGTTTTTT
CDR3: CASSLHRGTNEKLFF
D: TRBD1
J: TRBJ1-4
size: .
V: TRBV7-2

DNA: TGTGCCAGCAGCCAACAAAGGGGTCAGCCCCAGCATTTT
CDR3: CASSQQRGQPQHF
D: .
J: TRBJ1-5
size: .
V: TRBV4-2

DNA: TGTGCCAGCAGTTTATCAACAGGGACTATATTCGAGCAGTACTTC
CDR3: CASSLSTGTIFEQYF
D: .
J: TRBJ2-7
size: .
V: TRBV27

DNA: TGTGCCAGCAGCCAAACCCTGCCTCCTGAGCAGTTCTTC
CDR3: CASSQTLPPEQFF
D: .
J: TRBJ2-1
size: few
V: TRBV12-3/TRBV12-4

DNA: TGTGCCAGCAGCGAGGGGGATGGACAGGGAGGGTCCTACGAGCAGTACTTC
CDR3: CASSEGDGQGGSYEQYF
D: .
J: TRBJ2-7
size: .
V: TRBV9

DNA: TGCAGTGCTAACAGGGGACCCATCTACGAGCAGTACTTC
CDR3: CSANRGPIYEQYF
D: TRBD1
J: TRBJ2-7
size: .
V: TRBV20-1

DNA: TGTGCCAGCAGCCAACAGGGACTCCCAAATGAGCAGTTCTTC
CDR3: CASSQQGLPNEQFF
D: .
J: TRBJ2-1
size: .
V: TRBV3-1

DNA: TGTGCCAGCAGCTTCAGGGAAGCGGCTGAAGCTTTCTTT
CDR3: CASSFREAAEAFF
D: .
J: TRBJ1-1
size: .
V: TRBV7-2

DNA: TGCGCCAGCAGGACGACTAGCGGGGGTCGGCTATGGGGCACAGATACGCAGTATTTT
CDR3: CASRTTSGGRLWGTDTQYF
D: TRBD2
J: TRBJ2-3
size: few
V: TRBV5-1

DNA: TGTGCCAGCAGCTCGCGACCCGTTACAGATACGCAGTATTTT
CDR3: CASSSRPVTDTQYF
D: .
J: TRBJ2-3
size: .
V: TRBV7-2

DNA: TGTGCCAGCAGCCCCGAGAGGCCGAACACTGAAGCTTTCTTT
CDR3: CASSPERPNTEAFF
D: .
J: TRBJ1-1
size: .
V: TRBV6-6

DNA: TGCGCCAGCAGGGTGTCAACGAGATATGGCTACACCTTC
CDR3: CASRVSTRYGYTF
D: .
J: TRBJ1-2
size: .
V: TRBV5-1

DNA: TGCAGCGTTGAAAGGGGTGGCGAGCAGTACTTC
CDR3: CSVERGGEQYF
D: .
J: TRBJ2-7
size: .
V: TRBV29-1

DNA: TGTGCCAGCAGCGCCCAAGGACAGCCATACTACGAGCAGTACTTC
CDR3: CASSAQGQPYYEQYF
D: .
J: TRBJ2-7
size: few
V: TRBV9

DNA: TGCAGCGTTCTACACCTAGACAAAAACATTCAGTACTTC
CDR3: CSVLHLDKNIQYF
D: .
J: TRBJ2-4
size: few
V: TRBV29-1

DNA: TGTGCCAGCAGGGTGGACAGGGAAGAGACCCAGTACTTC
CDR3: CASRVDREETQYF
D: TRBD1
J: TRBJ2-5
size: .
V: TRBV11-2

DNA: TGCAGTGCTAGGGCCTACGAAACAGATCAGCCCCAGCATTTT
CDR3: CSARAYETDQPQHF
D: .
J: TRBJ1-5
size: few
V: TRBV20-1

DNA: TGCAGCGTTTACGAGGGCTCGTGGACTGAAGCTTTCTTT
CDR3: CSVYEGSWTEAFF
D: .
J: TRBJ1-1
size: .
V: TRBV29-1

DNA: TGTGCCAACAGTTTCTCGCCGACCCCGGGACCCTTTTACGAGCAGTACTTC
CDR3: CANSFSPTPGPFYEQYF
D: .
J: TRBJ2-7
size: .
V: TRBV12-3/TRBV12-4

DNA: TGTGCCAGCAGCATGGGGTCTTTCGGTTTCCGGAGCACAGATACGCAGTATTTT
CDR3: CASSMGSFGFRSTDTQYF
D: .
J: TRBJ2-3
size: .
V: TRBV6-2/TRBV6-3

DNA: TGCAGTGCTAGACCGGGGGCATCAGATACGCAGTATTTT
CDR3: CSARPGASDTQYF
D: .
J: TRBJ2-3
size: .
V: TRBV20-1

DNA: TGCAGCGTTGAAGAGAGTAGAGGGGGGGTTGTCCCAGATACGCAGTATTTT
CDR3: CSVEESRGGVVPDTQYF
D: .
J: TRBJ2-3
size: few
V: TRBV29-1

DNA: TGTGCCAGCAGCCCCCGACTAGTAGGGGTTGAGCAGTTCTTC
CDR3: CASSPRLVGVEQFF
D: .
J: TRBJ2-1
size: .
V: TRBV3-1

DNA: TGCGCCAGCAGCTCAGGACTAGAGTCATATACGCAGTATTTT
CDR3: CASSSGLESYTQYF
D: TRBD2
J: TRBJ2-3
size: .
V: TRBV5-1